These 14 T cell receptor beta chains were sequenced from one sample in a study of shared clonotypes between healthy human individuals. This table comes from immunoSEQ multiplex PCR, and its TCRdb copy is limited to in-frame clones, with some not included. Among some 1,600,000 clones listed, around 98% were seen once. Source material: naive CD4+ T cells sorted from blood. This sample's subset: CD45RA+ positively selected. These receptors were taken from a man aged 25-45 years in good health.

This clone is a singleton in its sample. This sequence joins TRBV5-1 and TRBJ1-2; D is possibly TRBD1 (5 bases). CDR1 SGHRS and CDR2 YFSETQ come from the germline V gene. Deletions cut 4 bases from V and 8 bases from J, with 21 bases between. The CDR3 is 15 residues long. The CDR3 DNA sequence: TGCGCCAGCAGCACAGGAGAGGGGACGCGACTGGGCTACACCTTC. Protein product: CASSTGEGTRLGYTF.

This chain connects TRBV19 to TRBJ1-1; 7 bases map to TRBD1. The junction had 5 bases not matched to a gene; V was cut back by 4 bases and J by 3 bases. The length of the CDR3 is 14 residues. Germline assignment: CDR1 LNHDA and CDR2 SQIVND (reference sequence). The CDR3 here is CASSRQGSDTEAFF. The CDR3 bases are TGTGCCAGTAGTAGACAGGGTTCGGACACTGAAGCTTTCTTT.

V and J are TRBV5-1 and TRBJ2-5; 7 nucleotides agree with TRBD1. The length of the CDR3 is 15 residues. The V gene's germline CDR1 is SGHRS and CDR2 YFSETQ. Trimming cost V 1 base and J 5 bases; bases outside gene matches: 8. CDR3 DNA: TGCGCCAGCAGCTTGCCCTCAGGGGGTGGGGAGACCCAGTACTTC. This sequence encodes CASSLPSGGGETQYF.

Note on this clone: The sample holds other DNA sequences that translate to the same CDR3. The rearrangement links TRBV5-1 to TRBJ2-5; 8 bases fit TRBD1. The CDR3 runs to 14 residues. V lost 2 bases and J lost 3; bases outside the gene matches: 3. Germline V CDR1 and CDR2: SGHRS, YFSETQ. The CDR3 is CASSLGQGEETQYF. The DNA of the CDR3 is TGCGCCAGCAGCTTAGGACAGGGAGAAGAGACCCAGTACTTC.

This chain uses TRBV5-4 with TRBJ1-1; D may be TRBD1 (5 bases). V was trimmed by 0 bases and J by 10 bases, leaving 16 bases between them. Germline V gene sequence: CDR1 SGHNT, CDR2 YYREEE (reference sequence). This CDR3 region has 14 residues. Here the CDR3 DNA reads TGTGCCAGCAGCTTGGATGGGACGGAGGCGGCAGCTTTCTTT. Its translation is CASSLDGTEAAAFF.

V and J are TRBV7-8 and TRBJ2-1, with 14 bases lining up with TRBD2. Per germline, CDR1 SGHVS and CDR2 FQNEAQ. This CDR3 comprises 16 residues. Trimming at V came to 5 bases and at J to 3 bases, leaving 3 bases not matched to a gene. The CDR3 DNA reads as TGTGCCAGCAGCGGGGGACTAGCGGGAGTCTACAATGAGCAGTTCTTC. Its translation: CASSGGLAGVYNEQFF.

The CDR3 is CASSLQQGLMGNQPQHF. In nucleotides, the CDR3 is TGTGCCAGCAGTTTGCAACAGGGTTTAATGGGGAATCAGCCCCAGCATTTT. The gene calls are TRBV28 and TRBJ1-5; weak D call: TRBD1 (6 bases). The CDR3 loop spans 17 amino acids. V gave up 3 bases and J gave up 4 bases, with 19 bases separating them. Per germline, CDR1 MDHEN and CDR2 SYDVKM.

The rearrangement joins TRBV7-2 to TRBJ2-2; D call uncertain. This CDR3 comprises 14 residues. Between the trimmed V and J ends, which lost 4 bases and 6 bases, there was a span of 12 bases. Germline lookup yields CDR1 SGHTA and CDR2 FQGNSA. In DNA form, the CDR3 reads TGTGCCAGCAGCTCTAATCCCGGATCCGGGGAGCTGTTTTTT. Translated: CASSSNPGSGELFF.

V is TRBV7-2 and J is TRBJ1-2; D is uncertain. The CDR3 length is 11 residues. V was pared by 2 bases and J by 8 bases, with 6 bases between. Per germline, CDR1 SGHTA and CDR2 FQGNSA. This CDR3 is CASSLPWGYTF. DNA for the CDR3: TGTGCCAGCAGCTTACCTTGGGGCTACACCTTC.

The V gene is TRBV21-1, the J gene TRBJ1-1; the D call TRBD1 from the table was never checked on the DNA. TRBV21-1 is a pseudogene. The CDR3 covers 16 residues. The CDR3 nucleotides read TGTGCCAGCAGCACCCGGACAGGGGGCTGGGGCACTGAAGCTTTCTTT. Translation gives CASSTRTGGWGTEAFF.

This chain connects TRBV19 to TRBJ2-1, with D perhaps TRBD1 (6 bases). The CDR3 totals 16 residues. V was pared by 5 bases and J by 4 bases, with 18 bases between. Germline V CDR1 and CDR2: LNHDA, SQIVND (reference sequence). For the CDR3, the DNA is TGTGCCAGTAGTTATTTACAGGGATCCGGATACAATGAGCAGTTCTTC. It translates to CASSYLQGSGYNEQFF. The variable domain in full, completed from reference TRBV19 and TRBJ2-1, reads DGGITQSPKYLFRKEGQNVTLSCEQNLNHDAMYWYRQDPGQGLRLIYYSQIVNDFQKGDIAEGYSVSREKKESFPLTVTSAQKNPTAFYLCASSYLQGSGYNEQFFGPGTRLTVL.

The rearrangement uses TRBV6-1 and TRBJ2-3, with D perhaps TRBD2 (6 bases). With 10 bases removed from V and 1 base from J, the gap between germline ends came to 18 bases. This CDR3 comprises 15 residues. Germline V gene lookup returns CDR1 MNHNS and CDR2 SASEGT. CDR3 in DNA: TGTGCCATAGCATGGAGCGGGCCTGGCACAGATACGCAGTATTTT. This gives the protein CAIAWSGPGTDTQYF.

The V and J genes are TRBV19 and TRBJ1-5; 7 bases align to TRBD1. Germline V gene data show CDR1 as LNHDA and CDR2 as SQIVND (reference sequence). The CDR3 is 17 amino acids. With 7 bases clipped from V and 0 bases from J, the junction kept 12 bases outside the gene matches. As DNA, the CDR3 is TGTGCCAGTACCCCGGGTACAGGGGATTATAGCAATCAGCCCCAGCATTTT. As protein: CASTPGTGDYSNQPQHF.

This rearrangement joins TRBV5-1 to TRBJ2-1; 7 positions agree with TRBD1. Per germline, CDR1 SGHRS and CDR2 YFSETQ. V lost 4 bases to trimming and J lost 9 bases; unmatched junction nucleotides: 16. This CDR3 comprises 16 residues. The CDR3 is CASSPRSGTVIAEQFF. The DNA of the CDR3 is TGCGCCAGCAGCCCCCGGTCCGGGACAGTAATTGCTGAGCAGTTCTTC.